This T cell receptor (beta chain) derives from a study of CD8+ T cells in alopecia areata. About the research overall: Oral tofacitinib, 5 to 10 mg twice daily, was given in an open-label trial. Whole-study results and caveats: Sharing of TCR sequences between patients (possibly for HLA-related reasons) was less clear than in mice. Normal skin's resident alphabeta T cells are also sequenced in scalp samples.

Obtained from alopecia areata patients were lesional scalp punch biopsies along with peripheral blood. On this clone: Its antigen is not identified.

cDNA serving as the sequencing template came from extracted, reverse transcribed RNA. TCRdb keeps only in-frame clones here, not all; method: immunoSEQ multiplex PCR. In the table there are 150,000 to 200,000 clones, approximately 59% of which are singletons. The CDR3 sequence is 14 residues long. The ends were cut back, 2 bases at V and 7 bases at J, with 12 bases in the middle. CDR1 and CDR2 (germline): MNHEY, SMNVEV (reference sequence). The receptor's source is a human donor with alopecia areata. This material consisted of CD4+ T cells sorted from blood, taken at week 0. This sequence joins TRBV27 and TRBJ2-1; D remains ambiguous. The CDR3 sequence is CASSLVRNVNEQFF. The DNA for the CDR3 is TGTGCCAGCAGTTTAGTAAGGAACGTTAATGAGCAGTTCTTC.